The T cell receptor beta chain under discussion was sequenced for a study of T-cell reconstitution after alpha-beta-depleted transplantation in children. Between the trimmed V and J ends, which lost 6 bases and 5 bases, there was a span of 2 bases. Germline-derived CDR1 and CDR2 are ENHRY and SYGVKD. CDR3 length equals 9 residues. This clonotype was counted many times. As it was prepared, the TCRbeta library received unique molecular identifiers. TCRdb called the PCR reads again in MiXCR, with one record for every CDR3 protein. The sample holds about 690,000 distinct CDR3 sequences, approximately 15% seen once.

This receptor was taken from a human donor who donated a stem cell graft to a child with acute myeloid leukemia. Source: PBMCs from the stem cell graft donor, taken from the stem cell graft. This chain links TRBV10-3 with TRBJ2-7; D gene ambiguous. The chain's CDR3 is CAIRNEQYF. Written as DNA, the CDR3 is TGTGCCATCAGGAACGAGCAGTACTTC.